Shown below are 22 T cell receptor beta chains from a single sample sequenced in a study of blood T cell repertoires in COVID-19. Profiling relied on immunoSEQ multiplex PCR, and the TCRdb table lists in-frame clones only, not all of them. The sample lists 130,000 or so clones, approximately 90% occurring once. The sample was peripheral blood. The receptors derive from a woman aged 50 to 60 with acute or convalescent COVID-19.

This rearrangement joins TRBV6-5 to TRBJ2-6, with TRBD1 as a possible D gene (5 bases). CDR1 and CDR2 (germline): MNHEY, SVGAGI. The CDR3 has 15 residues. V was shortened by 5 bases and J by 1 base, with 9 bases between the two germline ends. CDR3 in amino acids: CASSTPGSGANVLTF. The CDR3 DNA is TGTGCCAGCAGTACTCCAGGGTCTGGGGCCAACGTCCTGACTTTC.

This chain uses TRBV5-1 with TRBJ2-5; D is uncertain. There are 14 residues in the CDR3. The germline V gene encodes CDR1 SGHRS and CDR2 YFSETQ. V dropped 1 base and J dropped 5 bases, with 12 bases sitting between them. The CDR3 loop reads CASSLTPGRETQYF. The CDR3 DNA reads TGCGCCAGCAGCTTGACCCCAGGCAGGGAGACCCAGTACTTC.

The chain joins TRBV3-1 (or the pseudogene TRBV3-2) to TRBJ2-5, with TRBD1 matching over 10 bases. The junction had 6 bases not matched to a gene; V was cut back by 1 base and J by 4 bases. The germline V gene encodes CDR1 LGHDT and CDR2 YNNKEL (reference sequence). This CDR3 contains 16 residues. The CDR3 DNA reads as TGTGCCAGCAGCCAAGGTGAAAGGACAGGGGGAGAGACCCAGTACTTC. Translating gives CASSQGERTGGETQYF.

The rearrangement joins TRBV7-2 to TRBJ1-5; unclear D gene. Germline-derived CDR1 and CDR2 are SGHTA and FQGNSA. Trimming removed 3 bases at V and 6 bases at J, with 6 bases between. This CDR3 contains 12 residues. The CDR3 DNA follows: TGTGCCAGCAGCTTGCCGGGTCAGCCCCAGCATTTT. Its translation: CASSLPGQPQHF.

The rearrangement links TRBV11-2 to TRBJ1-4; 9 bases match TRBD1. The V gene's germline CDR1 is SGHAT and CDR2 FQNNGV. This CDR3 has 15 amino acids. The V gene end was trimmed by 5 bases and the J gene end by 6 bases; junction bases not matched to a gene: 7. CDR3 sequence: CASSPRGTGHEKLFF. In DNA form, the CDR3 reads TGTGCCAGCAGCCCCCGGGGGACAGGGCATGAAAAACTGTTTTTT.

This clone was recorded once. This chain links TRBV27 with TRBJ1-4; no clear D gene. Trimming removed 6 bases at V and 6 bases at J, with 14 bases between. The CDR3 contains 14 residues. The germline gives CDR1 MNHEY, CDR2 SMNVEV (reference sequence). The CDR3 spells CASSPEGWDEKLFF. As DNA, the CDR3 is TGTGCCAGCAGCCCCGAGGGCTGGGATGAAAAACTGTTTTTT. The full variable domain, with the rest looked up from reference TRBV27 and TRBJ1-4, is EAQVTQNPRYLITVTGKKLTVTCSQNMNHEYMSWYRQDPGLGLRQIYYSMNVEVTDKGDVPEGYKVSRKEKRNFPLILESPSPNQTSLYFCASSPEGWDEKLFFGSGTQLSVL.

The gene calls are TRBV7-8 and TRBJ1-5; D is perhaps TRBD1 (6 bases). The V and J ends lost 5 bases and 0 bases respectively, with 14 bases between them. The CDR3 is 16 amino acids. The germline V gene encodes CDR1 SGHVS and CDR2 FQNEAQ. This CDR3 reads CASSTEGQYSNQPQHF. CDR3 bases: TGTGCCAGCAGCACCGAAGGACAGTATAGCAATCAGCCCCAGCATTTT.

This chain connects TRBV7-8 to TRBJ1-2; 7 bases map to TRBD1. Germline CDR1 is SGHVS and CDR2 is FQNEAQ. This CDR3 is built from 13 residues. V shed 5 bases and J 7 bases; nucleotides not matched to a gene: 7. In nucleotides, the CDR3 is TGTGCCAGCAGCCCGACAGGGCAAGCTGGCTACACCTTC. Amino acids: CASSPTGQAGYTF.

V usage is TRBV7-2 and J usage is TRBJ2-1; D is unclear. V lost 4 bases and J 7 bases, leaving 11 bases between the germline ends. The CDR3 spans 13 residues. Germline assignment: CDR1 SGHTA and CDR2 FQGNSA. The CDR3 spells CASSSYSSNEQFF. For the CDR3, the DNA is TGTGCCAGCAGCTCCTACTCTTCGAATGAGCAGTTCTTC.

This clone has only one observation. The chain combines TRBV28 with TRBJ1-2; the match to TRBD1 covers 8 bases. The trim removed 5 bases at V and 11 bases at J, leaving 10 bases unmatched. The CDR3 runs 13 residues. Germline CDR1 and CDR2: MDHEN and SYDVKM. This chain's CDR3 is CASSGGTGLGYTF. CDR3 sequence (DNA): TGTGCCAGCAGTGGGGGGACAGGATTAGGGTACACCTTC.

The DNA for the CDR3 is TGTGCCGGGCAGGGACAGGGGATTGGAAACACCATATATTTT. Translating it yields CAGQGQGIGNTIYF. The rearrangement uses TRBV30 and TRBJ1-3, with 10 nucleotides matching TRBD1. Germline assignment: CDR1 GTSNPN and CDR2 SVGIG (reference sequence). Trimming took 8 bases from V and 3 from J; bases not matched to a gene: 7. The CDR3 runs 14 residues.

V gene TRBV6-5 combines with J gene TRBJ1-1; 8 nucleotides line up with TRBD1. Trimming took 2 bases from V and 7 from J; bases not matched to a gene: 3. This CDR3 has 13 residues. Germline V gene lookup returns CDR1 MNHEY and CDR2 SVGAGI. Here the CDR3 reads CASSYGTGGEAFF. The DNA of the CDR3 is TGTGCCAGCAGTTACGGCACAGGGGGTGAAGCTTTCTTT.

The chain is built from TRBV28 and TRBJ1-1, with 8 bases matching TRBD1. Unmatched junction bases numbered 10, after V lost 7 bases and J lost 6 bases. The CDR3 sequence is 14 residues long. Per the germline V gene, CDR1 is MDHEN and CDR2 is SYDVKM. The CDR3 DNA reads TGTGCCAGCACTTCAGGGGGCTCATTATCTGAAGCTTTCTTT. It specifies CASTSGGSLSEAFF.

CDR3 residues: CAISDGDKGEETQYF. For the CDR3, the DNA is TGTGCCATCAGTGATGGGGATAAAGGGGAAGAGACCCAGTACTTC. The chain links TRBV10-3 to TRBJ2-5; weak D call: TRBD1 (5 bases). The CDR3 runs 15 residues. Germline-derived CDR1 and CDR2 are ENHRY and SYGVKD. V was clipped by 3 bases and J by 3 bases, with 14 bases between them.

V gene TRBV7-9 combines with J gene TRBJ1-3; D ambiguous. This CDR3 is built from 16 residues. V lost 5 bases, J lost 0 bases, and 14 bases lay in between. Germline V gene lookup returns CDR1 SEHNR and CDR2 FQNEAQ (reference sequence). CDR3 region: CASSPFDTVSGNTIYF. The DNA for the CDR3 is TGTGCCAGCAGCCCCTTCGACACAGTCTCTGGAAACACCATATATTTT.

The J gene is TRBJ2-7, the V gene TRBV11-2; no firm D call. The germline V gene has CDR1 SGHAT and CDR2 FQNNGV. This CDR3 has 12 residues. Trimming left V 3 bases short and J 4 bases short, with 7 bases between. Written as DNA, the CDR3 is TGTGCCAGCAGCTTCACTCTTTACGAGCAGTACTTC. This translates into CASSFTLYEQYF.

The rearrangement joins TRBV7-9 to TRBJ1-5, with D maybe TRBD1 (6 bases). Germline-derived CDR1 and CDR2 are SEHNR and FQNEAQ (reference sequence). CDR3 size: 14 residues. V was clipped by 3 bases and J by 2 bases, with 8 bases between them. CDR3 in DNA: TGTGCCAGCAGCTTGGCAGGGGGCAATCAGCCCCAGCATTTT. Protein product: CASSLAGGNQPQHF.

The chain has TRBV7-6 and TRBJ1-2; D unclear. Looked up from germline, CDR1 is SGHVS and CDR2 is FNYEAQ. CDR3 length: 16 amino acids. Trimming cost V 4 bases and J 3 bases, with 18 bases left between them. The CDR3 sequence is CASSSRQRHIYYGYTF. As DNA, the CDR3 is TGTGCCAGCAGCTCGCGACAAAGACACATTTACTATGGCTACACCTTC.

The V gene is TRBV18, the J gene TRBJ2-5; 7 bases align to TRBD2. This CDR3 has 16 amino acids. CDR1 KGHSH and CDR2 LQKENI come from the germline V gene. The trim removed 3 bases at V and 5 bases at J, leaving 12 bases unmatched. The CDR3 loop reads CASSPEAAGDAETQYF. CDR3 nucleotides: TGTGCCAGCTCACCCGAGGCGGCGGGGGATGCGGAGACCCAGTACTTC.

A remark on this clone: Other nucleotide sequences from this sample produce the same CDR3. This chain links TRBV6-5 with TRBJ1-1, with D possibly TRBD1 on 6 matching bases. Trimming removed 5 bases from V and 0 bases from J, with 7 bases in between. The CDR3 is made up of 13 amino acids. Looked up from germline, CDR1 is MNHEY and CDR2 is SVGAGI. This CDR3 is CASSRGLNTEAFF. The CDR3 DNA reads TGTGCCAGCAGTAGGGGGTTGAACACTGAAGCTTTCTTT.

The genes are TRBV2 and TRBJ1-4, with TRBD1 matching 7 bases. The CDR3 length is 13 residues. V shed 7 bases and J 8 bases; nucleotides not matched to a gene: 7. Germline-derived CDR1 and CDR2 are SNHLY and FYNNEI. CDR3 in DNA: TGTGCCAGCAATGAGGGGGCCGGGGAAAAACTGTTTTTT. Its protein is CASNEGAGEKLFF.

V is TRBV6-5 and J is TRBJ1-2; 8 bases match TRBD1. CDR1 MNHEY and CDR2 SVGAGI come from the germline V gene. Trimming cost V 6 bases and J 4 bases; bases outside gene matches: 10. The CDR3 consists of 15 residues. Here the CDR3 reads CASRRTGTGGYGYTF. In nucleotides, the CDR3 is TGTGCCAGCAGACGAACTGGAACAGGGGGCTATGGCTACACCTTC.